A single T cell receptor (beta chain) is shown here with its context. V lost 0 bases and J lost 7; bases outside the gene matches: 5. The CDR3 covers 16 residues. CDR1 MNHEY and CDR2 SVGEGT come from the germline V gene. The data originate from a study of Graves' ophthalmopathy and Graves' hyperthyroidism. Amplification of the TCR beta CDR3 regions used RNA transcripts (as template). HTBI-primed first-round RT-PCR preceded second-round multiplex PCR. TCRdb used MiXCR to reprocess the multiplex PCR reads, holding one entry per CDR3 protein. The profile covers roughly 420,000 distinct CDR3 sequences, with around 21% appearing a single time and roughly 3% taken by the ten largest.

The chain employs TRBV6-2 or TRBV6-3 and TRBJ1-6; 8 bases fit TRBD1. The sample consisted of peripheral blood. This TCR came from a woman between 18 and 29 years old with stable Graves' hyperthyroidism. The CDR3: CASSYSITGGNSPLHF. CDR3 nucleotides: TGTGCCAGCAGTTACTCGATTACAGGGGGGAATTCACCCCTCCACTTT.